The next 27 T cell receptor beta chains were all read from a single sample in a study of blood T cell repertoires in COVID-19. Assay used: immunoSEQ multiplex PCR; TCRdb lists only in-frame clones, some missing. Of about 70,000 clones in the sample, about 86% were seen once. The source material was peripheral blood. The receptors derive from a human donor in a cohort sampled during active COVID-19.

This rearrangement joins TRBV29-1 to TRBJ1-5; the D gene is possibly TRBD1 (6 bases). CDR3 length equals 17 residues. Germline CDR1 SQVTM, CDR2 ANQGSEA. Trimming removed 7 bases at V and 7 bases at J, with 29 bases between. CDR3 DNA sequence: TGCAGCGGGACACAGGGTACAGATGGCCGTTTAAACCAGCCCCAGCATTTT. Translation gives CSGTQGTDGRLNQPQHF.

The chain uses TRBV18 and TRBJ2-1, with TRBD2 matching over 7 bases. V shed 3 bases, J shed 8 bases, and the junction held 10 bases outside the gene matches. The CDR3 totals 15 residues. The germline gives CDR1 KGHSH, CDR2 LQKENI. The CDR3 protein is CASSPRLTSFDEQFF. DNA of the CDR3: TGTGCCAGCTCACCCAGGCTGACTAGCTTTGATGAGCAGTTCTTC.

The J gene is TRBJ2-2, the V gene TRBV4-1; D call uncertain. V shed 1 base and J shed 1 base, with 4 bases lying between them. The CDR3 covers 14 residues. Germline values: CDR1 MGHRA, CDR2 YSYEKL. The CDR3: CASSQVGNTGELFF. The CDR3 DNA sequence: TGCGCCAGCAGCCAAGTCGGGAACACCGGGGAGCTGTTTTTT.

V and J are TRBV5-1 and TRBJ2-1; 7 nucleotides agree with TRBD1. CDR1 and CDR2 (germline): SGHRS, YFSETQ. The trim removed 3 bases at V and 7 bases at J, leaving 7 bases unmatched. The CDR3 is made up of 14 amino acids. CDR3 in amino acids: CASSSGQAVNEQFF. The CDR3 DNA sequence: TGCGCCAGCAGCTCAGGACAGGCCGTGAATGAGCAGTTCTTC.

The chain combines TRBV3-1 (or the pseudogene TRBV3-2) with TRBJ1-3, with no clear D. The CDR3 is 14 amino acids. Germline V CDR1 and CDR2: LGHDT, YNNKEL (reference sequence). The V end was cut by 4 bases, the J end by 4 bases, with 11 bases between. The CDR3 region is CASSLERRGNTIYF. DNA of the CDR3: TGTGCCAGCAGCCTCGAACGGAGGGGAAACACCATATATTTT.

The rearrangement joins TRBV18 to TRBJ2-2, with unresolved D. The CDR3 totals 14 residues. From germline, CDR1 is KGHSH and CDR2 LQKENI. The V and J ends lost 4 bases and 0 bases respectively, with 6 bases between them. Here the CDR3 DNA reads TGTGCCAGCTCACGCACAACGAACACCGGGGAGCTGTTTTTT. This encodes CASSRTTNTGELFF.

The rearrangement uses TRBV19 and TRBJ1-2, with D perhaps TRBD1 (5 bases). The CDR3 consists of 17 residues. Looked up from germline, CDR1 is LNHDA and CDR2 is SQIVND (reference sequence). Trimming removed 6 bases from V and 4 bases from J, with 24 bases in between. The CDR3 coding sequence is TGTGCCAGTAGCCCGCGGGGCAGGGAAAGGGCTCTCTATGGCTACACCTTC. The encoded protein is CASSPRGRERALYGYTF.

CDR3 amino acids: CASSPQQGSSNYGYTF. In DNA form, the CDR3 reads TGTGCCAGCTCACCACAACAGGGCAGCTCTAACTATGGCTACACCTTC. The V call is TRBV18, the J call TRBJ1-2, with D perhaps matching TRBD1 (6 bases). The V and J ends lost 1 base and 0 bases respectively, with 12 bases between them. This CDR3 is built from 16 residues. From germline, CDR1 is KGHSH and CDR2 LQKENI.

The chain recombines TRBV2 with TRBJ2-5; D is undetermined. This CDR3 is 15 amino acids long. V was shortened by 2 bases and J by 3 bases, with 13 bases between the two germline ends. Per germline, CDR1 SNHLY and CDR2 FYNNEI. The CDR3 reads CASSELTRSEETQYF. CDR3 in DNA: TGTGCCAGCAGTGAATTGACTCGTTCCGAAGAGACCCAGTACTTC.

This chain links TRBV7-2 with TRBJ1-4, with D possibly matching TRBD1 (6 bases). Germline-derived CDR1 and CDR2 are SGHTA and FQGNSA. V shed 5 bases and J shed 5 bases, with 15 bases lying between them. The CDR3 spans 15 residues. Written as DNA, the CDR3 is TGTGCCAGCAGCCGGGGGGCGGGGATGAATGAAAAACTGTTTTTT. It codes for CASSRGAGMNEKLFF.

The genes are TRBV29-1 and TRBJ2-1; perhaps TRBD2 as D (6 bases). The CDR3 contains 14 residues. Germline V gene lookup returns CDR1 SQVTM and CDR2 ANQGSEA. Trimming removed 7 bases from V and 4 bases from J, with 17 bases in between. CDR3 sequence: CSAPRLEFYNEQFF. The CDR3 DNA reads TGCAGCGCGCCTCGACTAGAGTTTTACAATGAGCAGTTCTTC.

This chain uses TRBV21-1 with TRBJ2-7; the table assigns TRBD2, which was not confirmed against the DNA. TRBV21-1 is a pseudogene locus. The CDR3 runs to 22 residues. CDR3 sequence reads: CASSKASWPGQGEAGGRNEQYF. The CDR3 DNA sequence: TGTGCCAGCAGCAAAGCTTCCTGGCCGGGACAGGGGGAAGCGGGGGGGAGGAACGAGCAGTACTTC.

V and J are TRBV7-9 and TRBJ2-3; weak D call: TRBD1 (5 bases). Trimming took 5 bases from V and 0 from J, leaving 12 bases between them. The CDR3 has 15 amino acids. Germline-derived CDR1 and CDR2 are SEHNR and FQNEAQ (reference sequence). CDR3 coding DNA: TGTGCCAGCAGCCCCCCAGGGATCAGCACAGATACGCAGTATTTT. Its translation is CASSPPGISTDTQYF.

The V and J genes are TRBV6-2 or TRBV6-3 and TRBJ2-1; D is uncertain. Trimming cost V 4 bases and J 8 bases, with 9 bases left between them. This CDR3 is built from 12 residues. Germline CDR1 and CDR2: MNHEY and SVGEGT. As DNA, the CDR3 is TGTGCCAGCAGTTTCTACGGTGATGAGCAGTTCTTC. Translated, it gives CASSFYGDEQFF.

V usage is TRBV7-2 and J usage is TRBJ2-5, with D unresolved. V was clipped by 2 bases and J by 3 bases, with 7 bases between them. CDR1 SGHTA and CDR2 FQGNSA come from the germline V gene. The CDR3 is 13 amino acids. The CDR3 sequence: CASSLSRKETQYF. In DNA form, the CDR3 reads TGTGCCAGCAGCTTAAGCAGGAAAGAGACCCAGTACTTC. The whole variable domain, filled in from reference TRBV7-2 and TRBJ2-5, reads GAGVSQSPSNKVTEKGKDVELRCDPISGHTALYWYRQSLGQGLEFLIYFQGNSAPDKSGLPSDRFSAERTGGSVSTLTIQRTQQEDSAVYLCASSLSRKETQYFGPGTRLLVL.

The chain combines TRBV19 with TRBJ1-1; D not resolved. Trimming removed 2 bases from V and 10 bases from J, with 14 bases in between. CDR1 is LNHDA, CDR2 SQIVND, per germline (reference sequence). The CDR3 extends over 13 amino acids. CDR3 region: CASSINAPPGAFF. CDR3 nucleotides: TGTGCCAGTAGTATAAACGCCCCTCCAGGAGCTTTCTTT. The entire variable domain, with the rest obtained from reference TRBV19 and TRBJ1-1, is as follows: DGGITQSPKYLFRKEGQNVTLSCEQNLNHDAMYWYRQDPGQGLRLIYYSQIVNDFQKGDIAEGYSVSREKKESFPLTVTSAQKNPTAFYLCASSINAPPGAFFGQGTRLTVV.

The chain links TRBV29-1 to TRBJ1-4; D is possibly TRBD1 (6 bases). Germline lookup yields CDR1 SQVTM and CDR2 ANQGSEA. The CDR3 covers 12 residues. Trimming removed 7 bases at V and 4 bases at J, with 10 bases between. The CDR3 sequence is CSAHRDNEKLFF. The CDR3 DNA reads TGCAGCGCTCACAGGGATAATGAAAAACTGTTTTTT.

The CDR3 reads CASSQQGNYGYTF. The CDR3 DNA reads as TGTGCCAGCAGCCAACAGGGTAACTATGGCTACACCTTC. The V and J genes are TRBV6-2 or TRBV6-3 and TRBJ1-2, with D possibly TRBD1 on 6 matching bases. Looked up from germline, CDR1 is MNHEY and CDR2 is SVGEGT. Trimming left V 6 bases short and J 1 base short, with 9 bases between. The CDR3 is 13 amino acids.

The chain is built from TRBV11-2 and TRBJ2-5; TRBD2 matches at 9 bases. CDR1 and CDR2 from the germline V gene are SGHAT and FQNNGV. V lost 1 base, J lost 2 bases, and 5 bases stayed unmatched. The CDR3 loop spans 16 amino acids. The CDR3 here is CASSLGAGGDQETQYF. In DNA form, the CDR3 reads TGTGCCAGCAGCTTAGGAGCGGGGGGCGATCAAGAGACCCAGTACTTC.

The rearrangement joins TRBV9 to TRBJ1-4, with a possible D match to TRBD1 (5 bases). CDR3 length equals 15 residues. V was shortened by 2 bases and J by 8 bases, with 16 bases between the two germline ends. Germline CDR1 reads SGDLS; CDR2 reads YYNGEE. The CDR3 sequence is CASSVDTGAGEKLFF. DNA of the CDR3: TGTGCCAGCAGCGTGGATACAGGAGCGGGGGAAAAACTGTTTTTT.

Points on this clone: One end of the junction does not line up with germline, which may come from a read error. The CDR3 here is CASSDLGSGVYTEELFF. The CDR3 DNA follows: TGCGCCAGCAGCGACCTGGGTAGCGGGGTGTACACCGAGGAGCTGTTTTTT. The chain joins TRBV5-1 to TRBJ2-2; 8 nucleotides line up with TRBD2. Germline values: CDR1 SGHRS, CDR2 YFSETQ. This CDR3 is built from 17 residues.

The chain has TRBV5-4 and TRBJ1-4; TRBD1 matches at 9 bases. The trim removed 3 bases at V and 4 bases at J, leaving 4 bases unmatched. Germline V lookup: CDR1 SGHNT, CDR2 YYREEE (reference sequence). The CDR3 consists of 15 residues. The CDR3 nucleotides read TGTGCCAGCAGCTCTCCGGGACAGGGTAATGAAAAACTGTTTTTT. Amino acids: CASSSPGQGNEKLFF.

The chain carries TRBV7-9 and TRBJ1-1; the match to TRBD1 covers 10 bases. V dropped 6 bases and J dropped 6; count of bases not matched to a gene: 7. Germline CDR1 is SEHNR and CDR2 is FQNEAQ (reference sequence). This CDR3 has 14 residues. The CDR3 here is CASSPGTGDAEAFF. CDR3 in DNA: TGTGCCAGCAGTCCCGGGACAGGGGACGCTGAAGCTTTCTTT.

The chain combines TRBV12-3 or TRBV12-4 with TRBJ1-1; tentative D call: TRBD1 (5 bases). Trimming removed 6 bases from V and 8 bases from J, with 13 bases in between. CDR3 length: 12 amino acids. CDR3 bases: TGTGCCAGCAGCCATTCCACAGGAGAAGCTTTCTTT. Encoded protein: CASSHSTGEAFF.

J is TRBJ2-1 and V is TRBV7-2, with 7 bases lining up with TRBD2. V was pared by 6 bases and J by 11 bases, with 16 bases of the junction left unmatched. CDR3 size: 15 residues. Germline-derived CDR1 and CDR2 are SGHTA and FQGNSA. CDR3 sequence (DNA): TGTGCCAGCAGTCCCGTGGGCGGGGGTAAGGTTAAGCAGTTCTTC. This codes for CASSPVGGGKVKQFF.

The chain employs TRBV5-4 and TRBJ2-7, with D perhaps matching TRBD2 (6 bases). Deletions cut 4 bases from V and 4 bases from J, with 15 bases between. The CDR3 runs to 14 residues. In germline, CDR1 is SGHNT, CDR2 YYREEE (reference sequence). The DNA for the CDR3 is TGTGCCAGCAGCCTGGGCGGGAAGACTTACGAGCAGTACTTC. Protein: CASSLGGKTYEQYF.

The chain employs TRBV9 and TRBJ2-5, with 10 bases lining up with TRBD2. V dropped 0 bases and J dropped 2; count of bases not matched to a gene: 4. CDR3 size: 16 residues. CDR1 and CDR2 (germline): SGDLS, YYNGEE. The CDR3 spells CASSVAPSGGQETQYF. The CDR3 DNA reads TGTGCCAGCAGCGTAGCCCCTAGCGGGGGTCAAGAGACCCAGTACTTC.